These 26 T cell receptor beta chains originate from one sample sequenced in a study of blood T cell repertoires in COVID-19. The table came from immunoSEQ multiplex PCR; TCRdb's copy has only in-frame clones and leaves some out. The sample records about 44,000 clones, about nine tenths being singletons. The sample taken for sequencing was peripheral blood. These receptors came from a woman older than 75 in a cohort sampled during active or convalescent COVID-19.

This chain uses TRBV27 with TRBJ1-3; D might be TRBD1 (6 bases). The CDR3 is 18 residues long. In germline, CDR1 is MNHEY, CDR2 SMNVEV (reference sequence). Trimming left V 2 bases short and J 3 bases short, with 20 bases between. The CDR3: CASSLGPSVRGIGNTIYF. The DNA of the CDR3 is TGTGCCAGCAGTTTAGGCCCCTCGGTCAGGGGCATTGGAAACACCATATATTTT.

This clone was seen only a few times. One junction end does not reproduce the germline sequence, and a read error may be involved. The CDR3 DNA reads as TGTGCTAGCAGCCCCTTCGGACAGGGGGCGGATGAGCAGTTCTTC. Translation: CASSPFGQGADEQFF. The V gene is TRBV7-7, the J gene TRBJ2-1, with 11 bases identical to TRBD1. CDR1 SSHAT and CDR2 FNYEAQ come from the germline V gene (reference sequence). The CDR3 is 15 residues long.

J is TRBJ2-7 and V is TRBV2; D unresolved. CDR3 length: 11 residues. Germline V gene data show CDR1 as SNHLY and CDR2 as FYNNEI. The V end lost 4 bases, the J end lost 3 bases, and 4 bases lay between the germline ends. CDR3 sequence reads: CASSVSYEQYF. CDR3 nucleotide sequence: TGTGCCAGCAGTGTTAGCTACGAGCAGTACTTC.

The chain has TRBV9 and TRBJ2-2; no reliable D call. CDR1 is SGDLS, CDR2 YYNGEE, per germline. Deletions cut 0 bases from V and 3 bases from J, with 9 bases between. The CDR3 runs to 15 residues. CDR3 bases: TGTGCCAGCAGCGTAGGAAGACATTACACCGGGGAGCTGTTTTTT. The encoded protein is CASSVGRHYTGELFF.

This clone was seen only once. The CDR3 here is CASKSGVLSSYNEQFF. The CDR3 region has the DNA TGTGCCAGCAAATCAGGGGTACTGAGCTCCTACAATGAGCAGTTCTTC. J is TRBJ2-1 and V is TRBV2; the D gene is possibly TRBD1 (6 bases). Germline CDR1 is SNHLY and CDR2 is FYNNEI. The length of the CDR3 is 16 residues. V lost 7 bases, J lost 0 bases, and 16 bases lay in between.

In this sample, this clone turned up a few times. The chain employs TRBV7-9 and TRBJ1-4, with 9 bases lining up with TRBD1. J was trimmed by 6 bases and V by 5 bases; bases with no gene match: 4. The V gene's germline CDR1 is SEHNR and CDR2 FQNEAQ (reference sequence). The CDR3 is made up of 14 amino acids. The CDR3 here is CASSARDRDEKLFF. For the CDR3, the DNA is TGTGCCAGCAGCGCACGGGACAGGGATGAAAAACTGTTTTTT.

Turning to this clone: One end of the junction fails to match germline, which may point to a read error. In nucleotides, the CDR3 is TGTGCCATCAGGCGGGGCACTGATACGCAGTATTTT. Encoded protein: CAIRRGTDTQYF. The V and J genes are TRBV10-3 and TRBJ2-3, with a tentative D call TRBD2 (6 bases). This CDR3 contains 12 residues. Per germline, CDR1 ENHRY and CDR2 SYGVKD.

The chain uses TRBV18 and TRBJ1-6, with D hard to call. The germline CDR1 and CDR2 sequences are KGHSH and LQKENI. V shed 3 bases and J shed 3 bases, with 9 bases lying between them. The CDR3 is made up of 15 amino acids. For the CDR3, the DNA is TGTGCCAGCTCACCTACAGATTACTATAATTCACCCCTCCACTTT. Translating gives CASSPTDYYNSPLHF.

The V and J genes are TRBV28 and TRBJ2-1, with D perhaps TRBD2 (6 bases). CDR3 size: 15 residues. Germline loops: CDR1 MDHEN, CDR2 SYDVKM. The V and J ends lost 1 base and 8 bases respectively, with 15 bases between them. As DNA, the CDR3 is TGTGCCAGCAGTTTATCCACACGGACTATCGATGAGCAGTTCTTC. This encodes CASSLSTRTIDEQFF.

This chain links TRBV4-1 with TRBJ1-2, with D perhaps matching TRBD1 (6 bases). This CDR3 contains 18 residues. V was cut by 0 bases and J by 0 bases, with 17 bases left in between. Germline CDR1 is MGHRA and CDR2 is YSYEKL. As DNA, the CDR3 is TGCGCCAGCAGCCAAGATTTTTCGTCTCACAGGGCTAACTATGGCTACACCTTC. Translated: CASSQDFSSHRANYGYTF.

The chain recombines TRBV25-1 with TRBJ2-1; TRBD1 aligns across 10 bases. Germline CDR1 is MGHDK and CDR2 is SYGVNS. The CDR3 runs to 16 residues. The V segment lost 4 bases and the J segment 4 bases; nucleotides outside the gene matches: 7. DNA for the CDR3: TGTGCCAGCAGTGCCCAGGACAGGGGGATATACAATGAGCAGTTCTTC. This sequence encodes CASSAQDRGIYNEQFF.

This rearrangement joins TRBV2 to TRBJ1-6; 7 positions agree with TRBD1. Germline loops: CDR1 SNHLY, CDR2 FYNNEI. The CDR3 runs 15 residues. V was pared by 7 bases and J by 6 bases, with 9 bases of the junction left unmatched. The CDR3 sequence: CASKWETGINSPLHF. In DNA form, the CDR3 reads TGTGCCAGCAAATGGGAGACAGGGATTAATTCACCCCTCCACTTT.

The CDR3 protein is CSVDSGSRETQYF. The CDR3 bases are TGCAGCGTTGATAGCGGGAGTAGAGAGACCCAGTACTTC. This chain uses TRBV29-1 with TRBJ2-5, with TRBD2 matching over 9 bases. The CDR3 is 13 amino acids. V was pared by 3 bases and J by 4 bases, with 3 bases of the junction left unmatched. From germline, CDR1 is SQVTM and CDR2 ANQGSEA.

This clone was seen only once. The chain employs TRBV12-3 or TRBV12-4 and TRBJ1-4; no firm D call. Deletions cut 1 base from V and 8 bases from J, with 5 bases between. CDR3 length: 12 amino acids. The CDR3 region is CASSLVREKLFF. The CDR3 bases are TGTGCCAGCAGTTTAGTACGGGAAAAACTGTTTTTT.

The CDR3 protein is CAGHRDRGKNYGYTF. CDR3 bases: TGTGCCGGACACCGGGACAGGGGAAAAAACTATGGCTACACCTTC. The chain combines TRBV5-3 with TRBJ1-2; 10 positions agree with TRBD1. TRBV5-3 is treated as an ORF (open reading frame) with a function not yet certain. V shed 10 bases and J 2 bases; nucleotides not matched to a gene: 11. The CDR3 is 15 residues long.

The chain has TRBV11-2 and TRBJ1-3; D not resolved. Trimming removed 4 bases from V and 4 bases from J, with 11 bases in between. This CDR3 contains 14 residues. Germline lookup yields CDR1 SGHAT and CDR2 FQNNGV. CDR3: CASSSPGGGNTIYF. DNA for the CDR3: TGTGCCAGCAGCTCCCCCGGAGGGGGAAACACCATATATTTT.

The chain has TRBV12-3 or TRBV12-4 and TRBJ2-7, with D tentatively TRBD2 (5 bases). The CDR3 contains 13 residues. Between the trimmed V and J ends, which lost 8 bases and 4 bases, there was a span of 15 bases. Here the CDR3 reads CASGVGSVYEQYF. The CDR3 DNA reads TGTGCCAGCGGGGTGGGTAGCGTATACGAGCAGTACTTC.

The chain carries TRBV5-4 and TRBJ1-5; TRBD1 agrees at 7 bases. Trimming cost V 0 bases and J 6 bases; bases outside gene matches: 9. The CDR3 contains 16 residues. CDR1 is SGHNT and CDR2 is YYREEE in the germline V gene (reference sequence). CDR3 nucleotides: TGTGCCAGCAGCTTGGGAGGGGGCGTGCGGGGTCAGCCCCAGCATTTT. Residues: CASSLGGGVRGQPQHF.

The rearrangement uses TRBV9 and TRBJ1-2; D is unresolved. CDR1 is SGDLS, CDR2 YYNGEE, per germline. This CDR3 has 13 amino acids. Trimming shortened V by 4 bases and J by 2 bases, and 9 bases separated the two germline ends. The CDR3 DNA follows: TGTGCCAGCAGCCCGGGTTGGAACTATGGCTACACCTTC. It specifies CASSPGWNYGYTF.

V usage is TRBV5-1 and J usage is TRBJ2-3, with D perhaps TRBD1 (6 bases). There are 15 residues in the CDR3. V dropped 0 bases and J dropped 3 bases, with 11 bases sitting between them. Germline lookup yields CDR1 SGHRS and CDR2 YFSETQ. The CDR3 loop is CASSLGTALTDTQYF. In DNA form, the CDR3 reads TGCGCCAGCAGCTTGGGGACAGCTCTTACAGATACGCAGTATTTT. The whole variable domain, filled in from reference TRBV5-1 and TRBJ2-3, reads KAGVTQTPRYLIKTRGQQVTLSCSPISGHRSVSWYQQTPGQGLQFLFEYFSETQRNKGNFPGRFSGRQFSNSRSEMNVSTLELGDSALYLCASSLGTALTDTQYFGPGTRLTVL.

This sequence joins TRBV7-2 and TRBJ2-3; D gene unclear. This CDR3 spans 13 amino acids. CDR1 SGHTA and CDR2 FQGNSA come from the germline V gene. V was trimmed by 4 bases and J by 6 bases, leaving 11 bases between them. This CDR3 is CASSSYVADTQYF. CDR3 DNA sequence: TGTGCCAGCAGCTCCTACGTAGCCGATACGCAGTATTTT.

Only a few counts were recorded for this clone. The V call is TRBV4-3, the J call TRBJ2-1, with D uncertain. V lost 0 bases, J lost 4 bases, and 4 bases lay in between. The germline V gene has CDR1 LGHNA and CDR2 YSLEER. The length of the CDR3 is 13 residues. CDR3 amino acids: CASSQDLYNEQFF. The CDR3 DNA is TGCGCCAGCAGCCAAGATCTGTACAATGAGCAGTTCTTC.

J is TRBJ2-7 and V is TRBV27; 8 bases are shared with TRBD2. V was pared by 3 bases and J by 0 bases, with 10 bases of the junction left unmatched. The CDR3 has 17 amino acids. The germline V gene encodes CDR1 MNHEY and CDR2 SMNVEV (reference sequence). CDR3 nucleotide sequence: TGTGCCAGCAGTTTTTTGGCGGGGGGTTCGAGCTCCTACGAGCAGTACTTC. This encodes CASSFLAGGSSSYEQYF.

The chain joins TRBV5-1 to TRBJ2-7; TRBD2 aligns across 9 bases. The CDR3 totals 16 residues. The germline CDR1 and CDR2 sequences are SGHRS and YFSETQ. Losses at the gene ends were 4 bases for V and 6 bases for J; bases not matched to a gene: 14. This CDR3 reads CASSSASGTTLGEQYF. CDR3 DNA: TGCGCCAGCAGCAGTGCTAGCGGGACAACTCTTGGCGAGCAGTACTTC.

The chain recombines TRBV9 with TRBJ1-2; 7 bases fit TRBD1. The germline CDR1 and CDR2 sequences are SGDLS and YYNGEE. Trimming took 3 bases from V and 0 from J; bases not matched to a gene: 8. CDR3 length: 16 amino acids. CDR3 in amino acids: CASSDRDSTTNYGYTF. Written as DNA, the CDR3 is TGTGCCAGCAGCGACCGGGACAGCACAACTAACTATGGCTACACCTTC.

The chain uses TRBV2 and TRBJ1-5; TRBD1 matches at 7 bases. Per germline, CDR1 SNHLY and CDR2 FYNNEI. The V segment lost 7 bases and the J segment 1 base; nucleotides outside the gene matches: 10. The CDR3 extends over 16 amino acids. For the CDR3, the DNA is TGTGCCAGCACCGTAAGGGACAGCTCAAGCAATCAGCCCCAGCATTTT. Its protein is CASTVRDSSSNQPQHF.